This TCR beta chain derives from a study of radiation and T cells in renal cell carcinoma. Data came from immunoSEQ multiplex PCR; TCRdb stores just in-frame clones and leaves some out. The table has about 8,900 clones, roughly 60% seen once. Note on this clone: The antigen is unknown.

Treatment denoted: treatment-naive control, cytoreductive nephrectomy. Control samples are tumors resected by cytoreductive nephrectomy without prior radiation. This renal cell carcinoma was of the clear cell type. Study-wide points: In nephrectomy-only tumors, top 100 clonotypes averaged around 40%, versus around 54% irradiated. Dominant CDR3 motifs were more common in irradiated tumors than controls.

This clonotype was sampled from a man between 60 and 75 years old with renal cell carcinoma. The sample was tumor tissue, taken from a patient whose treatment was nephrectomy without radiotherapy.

CDR3: CASSPLLGTQYF. CDR3 DNA: TGTGCCAGCAGCCCTCTTTTGGGGACCCAGTACTTC. This chain connects TRBV28 to TRBJ2-5; D remains unclear. Trimming removed 6 bases at V and 7 bases at J, with 12 bases between. CDR3 length: 12 residues. Germline CDR1 and CDR2: MDHEN and SYDVKM.